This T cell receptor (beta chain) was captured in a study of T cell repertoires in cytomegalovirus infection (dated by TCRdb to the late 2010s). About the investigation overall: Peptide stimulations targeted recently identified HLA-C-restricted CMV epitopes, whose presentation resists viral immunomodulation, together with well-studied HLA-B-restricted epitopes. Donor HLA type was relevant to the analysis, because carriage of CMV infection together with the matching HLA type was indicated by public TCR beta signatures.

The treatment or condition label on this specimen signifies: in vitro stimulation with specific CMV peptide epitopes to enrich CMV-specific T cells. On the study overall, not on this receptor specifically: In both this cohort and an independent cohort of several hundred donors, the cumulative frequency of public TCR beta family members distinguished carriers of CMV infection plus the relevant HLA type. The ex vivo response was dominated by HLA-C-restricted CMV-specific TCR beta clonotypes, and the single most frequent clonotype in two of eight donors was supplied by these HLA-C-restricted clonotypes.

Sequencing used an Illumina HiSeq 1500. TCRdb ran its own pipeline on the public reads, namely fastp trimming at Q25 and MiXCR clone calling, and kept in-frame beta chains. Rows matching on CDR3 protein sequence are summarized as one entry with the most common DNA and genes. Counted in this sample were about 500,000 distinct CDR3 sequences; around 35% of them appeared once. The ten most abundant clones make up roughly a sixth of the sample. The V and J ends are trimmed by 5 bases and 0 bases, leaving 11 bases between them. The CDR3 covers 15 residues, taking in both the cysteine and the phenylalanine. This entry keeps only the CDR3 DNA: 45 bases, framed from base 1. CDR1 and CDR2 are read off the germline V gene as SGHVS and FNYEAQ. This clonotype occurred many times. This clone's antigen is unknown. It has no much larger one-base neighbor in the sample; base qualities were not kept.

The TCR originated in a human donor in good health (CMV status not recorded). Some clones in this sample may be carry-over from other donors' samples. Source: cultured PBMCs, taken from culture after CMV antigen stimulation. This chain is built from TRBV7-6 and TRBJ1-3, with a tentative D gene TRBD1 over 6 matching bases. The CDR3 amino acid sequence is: CASSLDSHSGNTIYF. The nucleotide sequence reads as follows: TGTGCCAGCAGCCTGGACAGTCACTCTGGAAACACCATATATTTT.